Below, one TCR beta chain is given with its context. Measured with immunoSEQ multiplex PCR; TCRdb has only the in-frame clones, and not every one. The table lists 150,000 to 200,000 clones, approximately 91% of them singletons. This record belongs to a study of control samples from healthy donors and cancer patients. CDR1 is SGHNT, CDR2 YYREEE, per germline (reference sequence). With V trimmed by 3 bases and J by 0 bases, 2 bases remained unmatched. This CDR3 contains 15 residues. The rearrangement uses TRBV5-4 and TRBJ1-2; 10 bases line up with TRBD1. The sequencing sample was made of blood. The clonotype originates from a woman in her forties in good health. The CDR3 region is CASSWDRGANYGYTF. The CDR3 DNA is TGTGCCAGCAGCTGGGACAGGGGAGCTAACTATGGCTACACCTTC.